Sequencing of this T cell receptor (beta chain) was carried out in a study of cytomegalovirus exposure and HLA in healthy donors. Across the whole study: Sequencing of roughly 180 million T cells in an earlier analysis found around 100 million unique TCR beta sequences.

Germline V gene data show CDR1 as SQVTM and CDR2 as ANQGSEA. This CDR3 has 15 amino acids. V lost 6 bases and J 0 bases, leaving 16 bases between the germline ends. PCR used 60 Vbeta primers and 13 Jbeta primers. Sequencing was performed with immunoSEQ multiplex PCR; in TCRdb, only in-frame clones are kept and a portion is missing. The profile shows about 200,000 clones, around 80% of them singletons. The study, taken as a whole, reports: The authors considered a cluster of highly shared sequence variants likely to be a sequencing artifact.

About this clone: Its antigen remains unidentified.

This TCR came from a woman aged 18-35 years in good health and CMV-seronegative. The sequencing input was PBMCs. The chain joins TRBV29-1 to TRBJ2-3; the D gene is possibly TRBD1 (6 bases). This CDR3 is CSVDPTGRSTDTQYF. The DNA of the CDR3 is TGCAGCGTAGACCCCACAGGGAGAAGCACAGATACGCAGTATTTT.